This T cell receptor beta chain was profiled in a study of blood T cell repertoires in COVID-19. Background on the study: Material from acute and convalescent COVID-19 was sourced from the United States, Italy and Spain.

In the study's own analysis: Estimation of nucleated cell counts was performed using reference gene primer amplification. Clones were read by immunoSEQ multiplex PCR, and TCRdb kept only the in-frame ones, dropping some. V and J calls and clone size are those listed in that table; D and trimming were worked out from the DNA. Of approximately 470,000 clones in the sample, about 85% were seen once. Across under 25 US areas, participants ranged in age from 18 to 89 years. Symptom resolution, clearance, or two negative PCRs marked the recovered donors of Cohort 3. The CDR3 spans 14 residues. Germline assignment: CDR1 GTSNPN and CDR2 SVGIG (reference sequence). V dropped 3 bases and J dropped 6; count of bases not matched to a gene: 5.

Sample: PBMCs or T cells enriched from blood (not recorded which). The chain combines TRBV30 with TRBJ2-1, with 10 bases that match TRBD2. The sequence derives from a woman in her late teens or twenties who had recovered from COVID-19. The DNA of the CDR3 is TGTGCCTGGAGCCGTAGCGGGGGGCCCAATGAGCAGTTCTTC. It encodes CAWSRSGGPNEQFF.